Shown below are 5 T cell receptor beta chains from a single sample sequenced in a study of post-analysis software for immune sequencing data. Built from TCR beta cDNA, the libraries had unique molecular identifiers in them. MiXCR was run by TCRdb on the PCR reads, yielding one entry per CDR3 protein. The sample lists under 900,000 distinct CDR3 sequences, roughly half occurring once. Their antigen targets remain unknown. Study outcomes and limitations: Patients had higher frequencies than controls of about five TRBV segments, including TRBV5-6, TRBV5-1 and TRBV20-1.

Sequencing input: blood. These receptor sequences come from a girl aged 5-17 years with multiple sclerosis.

The chain joins TRBV7-2 to TRBJ2-1, with a possible D match to TRBD2 (5 bases). This CDR3 is built from 12 residues. The V and J ends lost 7 bases and 9 bases respectively, with 13 bases between them. The germline CDR1 and CDR2 sequences are SGHTA and FQGNSA. CDR3 sequence reads: CASNTRGGEQFF. DNA of the CDR3: TGTGCCAGCAACACCCGGGGTGGTGAGCAGTTCTTC. Filled out from reference TRBV7-2 and TRBJ2-1, the complete variable domain reads GAGVSQSPSNKVTEKGKDVELRCDPISGHTALYWYRQSLGQGLEFLIYFQGNSAPDKSGLPSDRFSAERTGGSVSTLTIQRTQQEDSAVYLCASNTRGGEQFFGPGTRLTVL.

The chain carries TRBV20-1 and TRBJ1-3, with a possible D match to TRBD1 (6 bases). Germline lookup yields CDR1 DFQATT and CDR2 SNEGSKA (reference sequence). CDR3 size: 13 residues. V was pared by 3 bases and J by 15 bases, with 21 bases between. CDR3 sequence reads: CSARSLFQDSGYF. The CDR3 bases are TGCAGTGCTAGGTCATTGTTTCAGGACAGCGGATATTTT.

J is TRBJ2-7 and V is TRBV5-6, with no clear D. CDR1 and CDR2 from the germline V gene are SGHDT and YYEEEE. Trimming pared 4 bases from V and 1 base from J, leaving 15 bases between. This CDR3 has 15 residues. In DNA, the CDR3 is TGTGCCAGCAGCGAGGTGACCTTCGGTTCCTACGAGCAGTACTTC. Amino acids: CASSEVTFGSYEQYF. Combining the CDR3 with reference TRBV5-6 and TRBJ2-7 gives the whole variable domain DAGVTQSPTHLIKTRGQQVTLRCSPKSGHDTVSWYQQALGQGPQFIFQYYEEEERQRGNFPDRFSGHQFPNYSSELNVNALLLGDSALYLCASSEVTFGSYEQYFGPGTRLTVT.

The V gene is TRBV10-3, the J gene TRBJ2-7, with D possibly matching TRBD1 (7 bases). The J call may be in error: the DNA end matches TRBJ2-1 better. The CDR3 is 17 amino acids. CDR1 and CDR2 (germline): ENHRY, SYGVKD. The DNA of the CDR3 is TGTGCCATCAGTGTCGTAAGGGGGCAGGGGACTTTCAATGAGCAGTTCTTC. It specifies CAISVVRGQGTFNEQFF.

This clonotype has a count of ten or more. V is TRBV12-3 or TRBV12-4 and J is TRBJ2-5; 7 nucleotides align to TRBD1. CDR3 size: 13 residues. The junction had 2 bases not matched to a gene; V was cut back by 6 bases and J by 1 base. The CDR3 DNA is TGTGCCAGCAGCCGACAGGGCCAAGAGACCCAGTACTTC. Its translation: CASSRQGQETQYF.